This TCR beta chain is from a study of control samples from healthy donors and cancer patients. Sequenced by immunoSEQ multiplex PCR; TCRdb stores in-frame clones only, minus some. The sample lists 350,000 to 450,000 clones; roughly 90% were seen once. The TCR comes from a man aged 35 to 55 with head and neck cancer. Sequencing was carried out using PBMCs.

CDR3 amino acids: CASSPANGADQPQHF. CDR3 DNA sequence: TGTGCCAGCAGCCCGGCGAATGGGGCAGATCAGCCCCAGCATTTT. V gene TRBV7-3 combines with J gene TRBJ1-5; weak D call: TRBD1 (5 bases). The CDR3 runs to 15 residues. Per the germline V gene, CDR1 is SGHTA and CDR2 is FQGTGA. Trimming stripped 5 bases from V and 5 bases from J, with 16 bases between.